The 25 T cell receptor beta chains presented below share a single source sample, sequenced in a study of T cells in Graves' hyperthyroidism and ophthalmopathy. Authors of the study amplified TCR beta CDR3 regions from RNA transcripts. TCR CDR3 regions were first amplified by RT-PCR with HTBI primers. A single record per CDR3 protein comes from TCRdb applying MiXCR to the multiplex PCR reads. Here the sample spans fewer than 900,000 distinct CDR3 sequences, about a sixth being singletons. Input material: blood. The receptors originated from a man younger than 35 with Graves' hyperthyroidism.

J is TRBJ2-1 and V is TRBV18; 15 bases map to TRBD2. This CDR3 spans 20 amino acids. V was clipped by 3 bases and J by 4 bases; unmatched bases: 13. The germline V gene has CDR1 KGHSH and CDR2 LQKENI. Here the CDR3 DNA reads TGTGCCAGCTCACCTTCGGGACTAGCGGGAGGACCGATGGGATACAATGAGCAGTTCTTC. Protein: CASSPSGLAGGPMGYNEQFF.

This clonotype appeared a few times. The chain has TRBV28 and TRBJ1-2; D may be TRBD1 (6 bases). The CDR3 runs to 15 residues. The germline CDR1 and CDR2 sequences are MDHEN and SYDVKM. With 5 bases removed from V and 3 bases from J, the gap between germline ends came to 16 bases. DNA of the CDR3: TGTGCCAGCAGTCCCACCACAGGGTGGTACTATGGCTACACCTTC. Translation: CASSPTTGWYYGYTF.

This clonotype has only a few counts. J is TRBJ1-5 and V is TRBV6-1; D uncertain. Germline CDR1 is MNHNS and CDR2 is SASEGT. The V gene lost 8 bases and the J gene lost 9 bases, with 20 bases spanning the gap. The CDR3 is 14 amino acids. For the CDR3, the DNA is TGTGCCAGCTACCTTACCCGCGACGGACCGCCCCAGCATTTT. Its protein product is CASYLTRDGPPQHF.

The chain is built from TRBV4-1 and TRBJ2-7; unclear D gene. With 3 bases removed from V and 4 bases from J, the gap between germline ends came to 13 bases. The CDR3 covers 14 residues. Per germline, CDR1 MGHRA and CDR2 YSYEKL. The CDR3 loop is CASSQTGRRYEQYF. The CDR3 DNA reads TGCGCCAGCAGCCAGACGGGCAGACGTTACGAGCAGTACTTC.

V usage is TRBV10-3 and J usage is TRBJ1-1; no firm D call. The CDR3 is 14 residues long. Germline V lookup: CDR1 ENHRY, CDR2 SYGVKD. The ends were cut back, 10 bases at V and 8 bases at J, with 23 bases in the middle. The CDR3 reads CATNGAGLPWEAFF. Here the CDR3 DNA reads TGTGCCACTAATGGCGCAGGCCTCCCCTGGGAAGCTTTCTTT.

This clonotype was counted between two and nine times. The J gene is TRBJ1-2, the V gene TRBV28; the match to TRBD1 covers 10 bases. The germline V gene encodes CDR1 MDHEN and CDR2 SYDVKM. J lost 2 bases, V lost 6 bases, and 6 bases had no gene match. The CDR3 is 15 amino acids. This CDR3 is CASSLGQGWNYGYTF. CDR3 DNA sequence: TGTGCCAGCAGCCTGGGACAGGGGTGGAACTATGGCTACACCTTC.

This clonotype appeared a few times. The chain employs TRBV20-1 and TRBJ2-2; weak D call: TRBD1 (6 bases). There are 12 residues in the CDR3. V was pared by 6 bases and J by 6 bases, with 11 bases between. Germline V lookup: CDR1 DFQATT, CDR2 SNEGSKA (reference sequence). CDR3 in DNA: TGCAGTGCGGGGGCCGGGGCCGGGGAGCTGTTTTTT. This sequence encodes CSAGAGAGELFF.

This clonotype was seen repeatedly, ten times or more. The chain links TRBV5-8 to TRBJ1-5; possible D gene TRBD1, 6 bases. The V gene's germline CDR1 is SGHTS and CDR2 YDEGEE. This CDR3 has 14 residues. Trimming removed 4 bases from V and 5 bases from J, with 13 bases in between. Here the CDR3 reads CASSGTPGDQPQHF. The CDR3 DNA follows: TGTGCCAGCAGCGGGACTCCAGGGGATCAGCCCCAGCATTTT.

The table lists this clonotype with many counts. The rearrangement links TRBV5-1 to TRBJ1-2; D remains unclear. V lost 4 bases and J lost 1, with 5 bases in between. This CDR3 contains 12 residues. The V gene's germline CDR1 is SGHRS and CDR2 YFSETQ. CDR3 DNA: TGCGCCAGCAGCAGCCTTAACTATGGCTACACCTTC. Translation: CASSSLNYGYTF.

This CDR3 is CASSVGPLSGANVLTF. CDR3 nucleotide sequence: TGTGCCAGCAGCGTAGGCCCGCTCTCTGGGGCCAACGTCCTGACTTTC. V and J are TRBV9 and TRBJ2-6; D is unclear. Germline V gives CDR1 SGDLS, CDR2 YYNGEE. CDR3 size: 16 residues. Trimming removed 0 bases at V and 0 bases at J, with 7 bases between.

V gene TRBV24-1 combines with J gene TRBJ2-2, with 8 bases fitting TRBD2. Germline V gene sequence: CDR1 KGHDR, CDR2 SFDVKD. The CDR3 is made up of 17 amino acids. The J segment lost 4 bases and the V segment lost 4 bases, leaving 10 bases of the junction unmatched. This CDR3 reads CATSDPGGAGSTGELFF. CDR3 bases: TGTGCCACCAGTGACCCGGGGGGGGCGGGAAGCACCGGGGAGCTGTTTTTT.

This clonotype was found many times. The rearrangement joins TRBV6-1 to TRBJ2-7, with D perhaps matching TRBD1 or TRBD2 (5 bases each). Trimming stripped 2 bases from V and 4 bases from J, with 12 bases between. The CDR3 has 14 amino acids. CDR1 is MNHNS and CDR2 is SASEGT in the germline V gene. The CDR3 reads CASSEKGRKYEQYF. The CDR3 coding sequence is TGTGCCAGCAGTGAAAAGGGACGGAAATACGAGCAGTACTTC.

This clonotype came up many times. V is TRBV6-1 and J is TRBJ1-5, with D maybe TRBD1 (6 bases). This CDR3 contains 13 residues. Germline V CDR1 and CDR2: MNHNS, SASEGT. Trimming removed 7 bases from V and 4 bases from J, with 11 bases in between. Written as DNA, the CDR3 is TGTGCCAGCACCCAGGGGTTAAATCAGCCCCAGCATTTT. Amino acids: CASTQGLNQPQHF.

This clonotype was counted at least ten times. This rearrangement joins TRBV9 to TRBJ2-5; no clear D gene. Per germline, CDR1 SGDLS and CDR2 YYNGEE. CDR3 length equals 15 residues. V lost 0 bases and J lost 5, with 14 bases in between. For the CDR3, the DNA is TGTGCCAGCAGCGTAGATTCAAGGGCGTACGAGACCCAGTACTTC. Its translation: CASSVDSRAYETQYF.

CDR3 residues: CASSLPRGQATYEQYF. For the CDR3, the DNA is TGTGCCAGCAGTCTCCCCCGAGGACAGGCCACCTACGAGCAGTACTTC. This sequence joins TRBV28 and TRBJ2-7, with TRBD1 matching over 7 bases. After removal of 5 bases from V and 2 bases from J, the junction contained 12 bases not matched to a gene. The CDR3 runs to 16 residues. Germline CDR1 MDHEN, CDR2 SYDVKM.

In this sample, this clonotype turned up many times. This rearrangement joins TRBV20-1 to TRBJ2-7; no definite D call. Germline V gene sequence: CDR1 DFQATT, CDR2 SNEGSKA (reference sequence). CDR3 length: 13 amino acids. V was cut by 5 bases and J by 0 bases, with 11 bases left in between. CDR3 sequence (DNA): TGCAGTGCTCCTTGGTTCAGCTCCTACGAGCAGTACTTC. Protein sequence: CSAPWFSSYEQYF.

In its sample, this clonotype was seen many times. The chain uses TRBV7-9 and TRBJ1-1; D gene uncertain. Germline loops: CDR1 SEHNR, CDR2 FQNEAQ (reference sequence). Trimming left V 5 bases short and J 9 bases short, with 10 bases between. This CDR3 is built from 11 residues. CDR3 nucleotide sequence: TGTGCCAGCAGCCCGGGTGGTCAAGCTTTCTTT. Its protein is CASSPGGQAFF.

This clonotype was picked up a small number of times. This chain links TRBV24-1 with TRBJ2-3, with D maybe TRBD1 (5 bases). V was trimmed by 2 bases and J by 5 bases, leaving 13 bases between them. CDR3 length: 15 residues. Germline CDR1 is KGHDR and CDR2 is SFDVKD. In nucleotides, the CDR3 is TGTGCCACCAGTGATTATGCAGGGTTTGAAGATACGCAGTATTTT. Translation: CATSDYAGFEDTQYF.

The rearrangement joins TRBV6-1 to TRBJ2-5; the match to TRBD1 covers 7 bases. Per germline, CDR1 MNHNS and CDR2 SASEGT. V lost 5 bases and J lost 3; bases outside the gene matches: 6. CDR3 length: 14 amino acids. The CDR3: CASSRTGPEETQYF. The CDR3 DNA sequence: TGTGCCAGCAGTAGGACAGGCCCCGAAGAGACCCAGTACTTC.

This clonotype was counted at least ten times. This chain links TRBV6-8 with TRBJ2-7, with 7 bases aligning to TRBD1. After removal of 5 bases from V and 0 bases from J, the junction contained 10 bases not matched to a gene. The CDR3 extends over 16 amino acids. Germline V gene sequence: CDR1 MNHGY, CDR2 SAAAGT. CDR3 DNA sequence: TGTGCCAGCAGTATTTACAGGGGTTTTAGCTCCTACGAGCAGTACTTC. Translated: CASSIYRGFSSYEQYF.

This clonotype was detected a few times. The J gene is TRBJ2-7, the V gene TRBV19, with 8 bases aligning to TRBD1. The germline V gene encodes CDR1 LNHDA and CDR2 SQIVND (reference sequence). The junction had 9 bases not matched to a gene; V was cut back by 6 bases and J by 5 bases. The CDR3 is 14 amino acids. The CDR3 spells CASRSRQGQNEQYF. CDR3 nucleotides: TGTGCCAGTAGGTCCAGACAGGGGCAGAACGAGCAGTACTTC.

CDR3 amino acids: CSVSTRMNTEAFF. The CDR3 DNA sequence: TGCAGCGTTTCCACCCGTATGAACACTGAAGCTTTCTTT. The V gene is TRBV29-1, the J gene TRBJ1-1; D not certain. Germline V CDR1 and CDR2: SQVTM, ANQGSEA. The V end was cut by 5 bases, the J end by 0 bases, with 10 bases between. This CDR3 spans 13 amino acids.

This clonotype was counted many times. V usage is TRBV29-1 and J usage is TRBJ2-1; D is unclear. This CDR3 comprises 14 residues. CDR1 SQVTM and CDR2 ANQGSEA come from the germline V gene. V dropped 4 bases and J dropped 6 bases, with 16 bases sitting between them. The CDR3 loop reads CSVADPRPSNEQFF. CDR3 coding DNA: TGCAGCGTTGCCGACCCCCGGCCCTCCAATGAGCAGTTCTTC.

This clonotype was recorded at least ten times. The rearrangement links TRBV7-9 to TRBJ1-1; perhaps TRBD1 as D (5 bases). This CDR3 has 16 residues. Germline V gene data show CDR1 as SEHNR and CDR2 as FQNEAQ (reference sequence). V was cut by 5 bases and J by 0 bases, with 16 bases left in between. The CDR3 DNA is TGTGCCAGCAGCCGCCCAGGGACGAGCATGAACACTGAAGCTTTCTTT. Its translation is CASSRPGTSMNTEAFF.

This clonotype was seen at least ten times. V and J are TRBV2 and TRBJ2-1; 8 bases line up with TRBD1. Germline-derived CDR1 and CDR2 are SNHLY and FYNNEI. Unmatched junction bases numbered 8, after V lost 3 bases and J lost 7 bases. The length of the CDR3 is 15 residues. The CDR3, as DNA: TGTGCCAGCAGTGACCGGGACAGGAGAAATAATGAGCAGTTCTTC. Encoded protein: CASSDRDRRNNEQFF. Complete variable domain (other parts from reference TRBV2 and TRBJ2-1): EPEVTQTPSHQVTQMGQEVILRCVPISNHLYFYWYRQILGQKVEFLVSFYNNEISEKSEIFDDQFSVERPDGSNFTLKIRSTKLEDSAMYFCASSDRDRRNNEQFFGPGTRLTVL.